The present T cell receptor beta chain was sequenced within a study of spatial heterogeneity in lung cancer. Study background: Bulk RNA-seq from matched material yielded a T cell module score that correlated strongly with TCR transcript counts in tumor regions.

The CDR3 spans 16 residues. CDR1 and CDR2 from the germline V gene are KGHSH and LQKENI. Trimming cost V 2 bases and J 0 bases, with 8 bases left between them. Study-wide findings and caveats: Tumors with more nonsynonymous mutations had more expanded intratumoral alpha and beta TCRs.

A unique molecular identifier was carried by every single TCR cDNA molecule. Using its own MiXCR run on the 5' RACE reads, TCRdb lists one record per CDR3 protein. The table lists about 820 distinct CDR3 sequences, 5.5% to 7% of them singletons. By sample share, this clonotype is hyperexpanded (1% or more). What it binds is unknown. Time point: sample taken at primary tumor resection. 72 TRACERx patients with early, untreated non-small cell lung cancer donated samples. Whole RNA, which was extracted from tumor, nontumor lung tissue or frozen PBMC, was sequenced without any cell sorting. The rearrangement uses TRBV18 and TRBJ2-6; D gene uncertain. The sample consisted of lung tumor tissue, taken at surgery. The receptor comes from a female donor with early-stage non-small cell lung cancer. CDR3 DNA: TGTGCCAGCTCACCAGGAAGTTACTCTGGGGCCAACGTCCTGACTTTC. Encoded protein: CASSPGSYSGANVLTF. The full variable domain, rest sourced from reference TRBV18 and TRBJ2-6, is NAGVMQNPRHLVRRRGQEARLRCSPMKGHSHVYWYRQLPEEGLKFMVYLQKENIIDESGMPKERFSAEFPKEGPSILRIQQVVRGDSAAYFCASSPGSYSGANVLTFGAGSRLTVL.